This T cell receptor (beta chain) was sequenced in a study of shared clonotypes between healthy human individuals. About the research overall: Per-donor plates numbered three CD4 naive, three CD4 memory, two CD8 naive and one CD8 memory. Whole-study findings and limits: Generation of non-shared clonotypes was less probable than generation of clonotypes shared by all four donors. Naive CD4 clonotype sharing across a few donors was approximately 5%. Apart from blood, nothing was sampled; tissue repertoires likely differ.

Positively selected for CCR7, the CD45RO-negative cells used as naive CD8 cells excluded terminally differentiated effector memory CD45RA+ cells. As to this clone: Its cognate antigen is unknown.

Method: immunoSEQ multiplex PCR; TCRdb's copy keeps in-frame clones and lacks some. The repertoire holds around 1.9 million clones, over 85% seen once, with less than 2% in the top ten. Sequencing was performed on naive CD8+ T cells from PBMCs. The TCR originated in a man between 18 and 29 years old in good health. Some clones in this sample may be carry-over from other donors' samples.

CDR3 sequence reads: CASSQDRGRNPYEQYF. CDR3 in DNA: TGCGCCAGCAGCCAAGATCGGGGCAGGAACCCCTACGAGCAGTACTTC. The chain couples TRBV4-3 to TRBJ2-7; D tentatively fits TRBD1 or TRBD2 (5 bases each). V dropped 0 bases and J dropped 2 bases, with 14 bases sitting between them. CDR3 size: 16 residues. Germline V gene sequence: CDR1 LGHNA, CDR2 YSLEER.